The clone carrying this TCR beta chain has just a few counts. The data stem from a study of cytomegalovirus exposure and HLA in healthy donors. The PCR had 60 Vbeta and 13 Jbeta primers. Sequencing used immunoSEQ multiplex PCR; TCRdb keeps in-frame clones, though not all of them. The data hold fewer than 100,000 clones, with 69% observed a single time. Trimming took off 3 bases at V and 5 bases at J, with 9 bases between the two ends. Germline V gene lookup returns CDR1 MNHEY and CDR2 SMNVEV (reference sequence). The CDR3 has 13 residues. The sample taken for sequencing was PBMCs. This receptor was taken from a female donor in good health and CMV-seronegative. The J gene is TRBJ2-3, the V gene TRBV27; TRBD1 is a possible D gene (6 bases). CDR3 nucleotides: TGTGCCAGCAGTTTGACGGACAGAGATACGCAGTATTTT. Translating it yields CASSLTDRDTQYF.